Listed below are T cell receptor beta chains from one sample, sequenced in a study of shared clonotypes between healthy human individuals. Clones were sequenced by immunoSEQ multiplex PCR, and TCRdb holds only the in-frame ones, with some missing. The data hold approximately 2.3 million clones, with 90% to 95% observed a single time. Sequencing used naive CD4+ T cells from PBMCs. These receptors originate from a man aged 18 to 35 in good health. Some clones in this sample may be carry-over from other donors' samples. Each CDR3 is given with its conserved first and last residue.

J,V,CDR3
TRBJ2-3,TRBV11-2,CASSLDHGPDTQYF
TRBJ1-2,TRBV30,CARGEFGYTF
TRBJ2-7,TRBV7-2,CASSLGGRGSSYEQYF
TRBJ2-1,TRBV5-8,CASSLRGVPYNEQFF
TRBJ1-1,TRBV5-4,CASSSLVGANTEAFF
TRBJ1-3,TRBV6-5,CASSYSPGSGNTIYF
TRBJ2-7,TRBV7-6,CASSPISYEQYF
TRBJ1-5,TRBV28,CASSLPLDSPLAQHF
TRBJ1-2,TRBV30,CAWSPMSGYTF
TRBJ2-1,TRBV18,CASSLDLAGDGGNEQFF
TRBJ2-2,TRBV5-4,CASTSGTNTGELFF
TRBJ1-2,TRBV15,CATSRDTNYGYTF
TRBJ1-5,TRBV6-1,CASTPGGAWQPQHF
TRBJ2-7,TRBV15,CATSREERDYEQYF
TRBJ2-3,TRBV5-1,CASSPFAVEDTQYF
TRBJ1-6,TRBV28,CASSLFGTGVVSLHF
TRBJ2-1,TRBV7-9,CASSFTSPYYNEQFF
TRBJ1-1,TRBV18,CASSPYKNTEAFF
TRBJ2-5,TRBV21-1,CASSQWGQETQYF
TRBJ1-5,TRBV11-2,CASSQGFDQPQHF
TRBJ2-7,TRBV7-2,CASSQRAGGPKNEQYF
TRBJ1-2,TRBV6-6,CASSPDRGNYGYTF
TRBJ2-2,TRBV9,CASSVASLPPNTGELFF
TRBJ2-7,TRBV30,CAWKHSGRVSYEQYF
TRBJ1-1,TRBV4-2,CASSQDLGEGFNTEAFF
TRBJ1-2,TRBV7-3,CASSLTWAGEDYTF
TRBJ2-7,TRBV28,CASSTGAISYEQYF
TRBJ2-5,TRBV25-1,CASSESGTVGVTQYF
TRBJ2-7,TRBV6-1,CASRPASSYEQYF
TRBJ2-1,TRBV5-6,CASSSFPDVWSGNEQFF
TRBJ1-3,TRBV28,CASSFPGASSSGNTIYF
TRBJ2-3,TRBV5-1,CASSLVRSGRKSTDTQYF
TRBJ2-1,TRBV2,CASRNHGNEQFF
TRBJ1-1,TRBV6-6,CASSKDRGGRNTEAFF
TRBJ1-4,TRBV30,CACHEGTTNEKLFF
TRBJ2-2,TRBV5-4,CASSSTGPNTGELFF
TRBJ1-2,TRBV19,CASSIDKSAIYGYTF
TRBJ1-4,TRBV30,CAWRDTGGAGEKLFF
TRBJ2-7,TRBV5-1,CASSWGQGGGPSYEQYF
TRBJ2-2,TRBV5-1,CASSTTGLSNTGELFF
TRBJ2-1,TRBV18,CASSHRTTGAVYNEQFF
TRBJ2-4,TRBV27,CASSFGGPLEDIQYF
TRBJ2-7,TRBV9,CASSVTHSGEQYF
TRBJ2-1,TRBV28,CASLPGLAGIYEQFF
TRBJ2-2,TRBV2,CASADDSLGTGELFF
TRBJ2-1,TRBV11-2,CASSFTFSSSEQFF
TRBJ2-3,TRBV7-9,CASSLIQGTDTQYF
TRBJ2-1,TRBV28,CASSLSTSYNEQFF
TRBJ1-2,TRBV6-6,CASRRTGGDGYTF
TRBJ2-7,TRBV6-5,CASSYSRDSYEQYF
TRBJ2-7,TRBV4-2,CASSQAGDFSKTVYEQYF
TRBJ2-7,TRBV15,CATSRRTGNYEQYF
TRBJ1-3,TRBV5-1,CASTWGEGGNTIYF
TRBJ2-5,TRBV5-8,CASSLAPAGGFQETQYF
TRBJ1-6,TRBV25-1,CASSLTGDDSPLHF